These 26 T cell receptor beta chains were all obtained from the same sample, sequenced in a study of blood T cells in healthy people across ages. A second PCR of roughly 6 to 12 cycles used a sample-barcoded 5' primer and a J-beta primer mix. TCRdb used MiXCR to reprocess the 5' RACE reads, holding one entry per CDR3 protein. The sample carries some 710,000 distinct CDR3 sequences, over 20% recorded once. Source material: blood. The receptors stem from a man aged 65-85 years in good health.

The rearrangement links TRBV24-1 to TRBJ2-3, with D possibly being TRBD1 or TRBD2 (5 bases each). This CDR3 is 15 amino acids long. The ends were cut back, 4 bases at V and 2 bases at J, with 12 bases in the middle. The germline CDR1 and CDR2 sequences are KGHDR and SFDVKD. Here the CDR3 reads CATSDQGPYTDTQYF. The CDR3 DNA sequence: TGTGCCACCAGTGACCAGGGACCCTACACAGATACGCAGTATTTT.

This clonotype was seen a handful of times. CDR3 nucleotide sequence: TGTGCCAGCAGTTACTCGTCCAGACAAGAGACCCAGTACTTC. This codes for CASSYSSRQETQYF. The gene calls are TRBV6-6 and TRBJ2-5, with unresolved D. The V end was cut by 0 bases, the J end by 2 bases, with 7 bases between. The V gene's germline CDR1 is MNHNY and CDR2 SVGAGI (reference sequence). The CDR3 spans 14 residues.

The V and J genes are TRBV7-2 and TRBJ2-7; D might be TRBD1 or TRBD2, each matching 5 bases. In germline, CDR1 is SGHTA, CDR2 FQGNSA. The CDR3 runs 13 residues. V gave up 3 bases and J gave up 6 bases, with 12 bases separating them. The CDR3 reads CASSLGRDAEQYF. The CDR3 DNA follows: TGTGCCAGCAGCTTGGGCAGGGACGCCGAGCAGTACTTC. The whole variable domain, filled in from reference TRBV7-2 and TRBJ2-7, reads GAGVSQSPSNKVTEKGKDVELRCDPISGHTALYWYRQSLGQGLEFLIYFQGNSAPDKSGLPSDRFSAERTGGSVSTLTIQRTQQEDSAVYLCASSLGRDAEQYFGPGTRLTVT.

The chain links TRBV10-3 to TRBJ1-2; a possible D gene is TRBD1 (6 bases). Trimming shortened V by 5 bases and J by 0 bases, and 10 bases separated the two germline ends. The CDR3 runs 14 residues. CDR1 and CDR2 from the germline V gene are ENHRY and SYGVKD. The CDR3 DNA sequence: TGTGCCATCAGTTCAGGGGCCACTAACTATGGCTACACCTTC. Protein: CAISSGATNYGYTF.

This clonotype was detected a few times. The junction and the germline gene differ at one end; a read error may be behind it. The chain links TRBV18 to TRBJ2-5, with 7 bases aligning to TRBD1. The germline gives CDR1 KGHSH, CDR2 LQKENI. The CDR3 has 18 amino acids. CDR3 DNA sequence: TGTGCCTGCTCACTGGATTTCTACCGGACAGGACCCCAAGAGACCCAGTACTTC. Its protein is CACSLDFYRTGPQETQYF.

This clonotype has just a few counts. This sequence joins TRBV20-1 and TRBJ2-1; D possibly corresponds to TRBD2 (5 bases). The germline V and J ends were trimmed by 3 bases and 6 bases, with 9 bases remaining between them. There are 12 residues in the CDR3. CDR1 is DFQATT and CDR2 is SNEGSKA in the germline V gene (reference sequence). DNA of the CDR3: TGCAGTGCTAGGAGTGGACTCAATGAGCAGTTCTTC. It translates to CSARSGLNEQFF.

The chain combines TRBV2 with TRBJ1-5; D is ambiguous. V dropped 0 bases and J dropped 1 base, with 10 bases sitting between them. Per germline, CDR1 SNHLY and CDR2 FYNNEI. This CDR3 has 16 amino acids. In DNA form, the CDR3 reads TGTGCCAGCAGTGAAGCGGGGAAGTTGAGCAATCAGCCCCAGCATTTT. This translates into CASSEAGKLSNQPQHF.

This clonotype was counted between two and nine times. For the CDR3, the DNA is TGTGCCAGCAGTTTCCCAGGGGGGTGGGATACGCAGTATTTT. This sequence encodes CASSFPGGWDTQYF. The chain employs TRBV28 and TRBJ2-3, with D possibly being TRBD1 (7 bases). In germline, CDR1 is MDHEN, CDR2 SYDVKM. The CDR3 has 14 residues. V was cut by 3 bases and J by 6 bases, with 13 bases left in between.

The V and J genes are TRBV7-2 and TRBJ1-6, with a weak D call TRBD1 (6 bases). The germline V and J ends were trimmed by 6 bases and 7 bases, with 13 bases remaining between them. The CDR3 extends over 14 amino acids. The germline gives CDR1 SGHTA, CDR2 FQGNSA. DNA of the CDR3: TGTGCCAGCAGTCCTACAAGGGGGAATTCACCCCTCCACTTT. It is translated as CASSPTRGNSPLHF.

This rearrangement joins TRBV7-2 to TRBJ2-5; D is unresolved. Looked up from germline, CDR1 is SGHTA and CDR2 is FQGNSA. V lost 2 bases, J lost 5 bases, and 12 bases lay in between. The CDR3 is 14 amino acids. CDR3: CASSLTREKETQYF. The CDR3 DNA sequence: TGTGCCAGCAGCTTAACGCGAGAGAAGGAGACCCAGTACTTC.

The chain uses TRBV6-1 and TRBJ2-6; the D gene is possibly TRBD2 (5 bases). V lost 1 base, J lost 0 bases, and 19 bases lay in between. The CDR3 runs to 20 residues. CDR1 and CDR2 from the germline V gene are MNHNS and SASEGT. DNA of the CDR3: TGTGCCAGCAGTGAAGTATTGGTTTTAGGCGGGTCCTCTGGGGCCAACGTCCTGACTTTC. Its translation is CASSEVLVLGGSSGANVLTF.

This clonotype was counted a few times. This chain connects TRBV12-3 or TRBV12-4 to TRBJ2-7; weak D call: TRBD1 (6 bases). The DNA end favors TRBJ2-5, so the J call may be wrong. CDR3 size: 13 residues. CDR3 nucleotide sequence: TGTGCCAGCAGAAACAGGGTTGAAGAGACCCAGTACTTC. This gives the protein CASRNRVEETQYF.

The table lists this clonotype with a few counts. The chain links TRBV20-1 to TRBJ2-4, with TRBD2 identical over 8 bases. CDR3 length: 11 amino acids. Germline V gives CDR1 DFQATT, CDR2 SNEGSKA (reference sequence). The CDR3 DNA reads as TGCAGAGGTGTAGCGGGGAAAAATCAGTACTTC. Its translation: CRGVAGKNQYF.

The chain has TRBV7-3 and TRBJ2-1; 8 positions match TRBD2. Germline CDR1 and CDR2: SGHTA and FQGTGA. V shed 6 bases and J 5 bases; nucleotides not matched to a gene: 9. CDR3 length: 15 amino acids. The CDR3 protein is CASRDSGTQNNEQFF. As DNA, the CDR3 is TGTGCCAGCAGGGATAGCGGGACCCAGAACAATGAGCAGTTCTTC.

The chain uses TRBV15 and TRBJ2-7; 9 nucleotides align to TRBD1. This CDR3 region has 16 residues. The V gene end was trimmed by 2 bases and the J gene end by 4 bases; junction bases not matched to a gene: 9. Germline V gene lookup returns CDR1 LNHNV and CDR2 YYDKDF (reference sequence). CDR3 bases: TGTGCCACCAGCAGATTTACAGGGGGCAAGTTATACGAGCAGTACTTC. Translation: CATSRFTGGKLYEQYF.

There are a few counts of this clonotype. As DNA, the CDR3 is TGTGCCAGCAGTGACCCATCGACAGGGCGGGAGACCCAGTACTTC. It is translated as CASSDPSTGRETQYF. The V call is TRBV6-5, the J call TRBJ2-5; TRBD1 matches 7 bases. The CDR3 runs to 15 residues. CDR1 is MNHEY and CDR2 is SVGAGI in the germline V gene. V lost 5 bases and J lost 5; bases outside the gene matches: 11.

This clonotype was detected ten times or more. This CDR3 reads CASSSSGLAGDEQFF. The CDR3 region has the DNA TGTGCCAGCAGTTCCTCGGGACTAGCGGGAGATGAGCAGTTCTTC. The rearrangement uses TRBV27 and TRBJ2-1; TRBD2 matches 14 bases. CDR1 and CDR2 (germline): MNHEY, SMNVEV (reference sequence). V shed 4 bases and J 8 bases; nucleotides not matched to a gene: 4. The CDR3 is 15 residues long.

This chain uses TRBV7-3 with TRBJ2-1; 7 bases fit TRBD2. The ends lost 5 bases at V and 3 bases at J; junction bases unmatched: 10. Germline V gives CDR1 SGHTA, CDR2 FQGTGA. The CDR3 length is 16 residues. This chain's CDR3 is CASSPFPAGLYNEQFF. The CDR3 region has the DNA TGTGCCAGCAGCCCTTTCCCAGCGGGGCTCTACAATGAGCAGTTCTTC.

The chain combines TRBV18 with TRBJ2-7; D uncertain. V lost 2 bases, J lost 6 bases, and 17 bases lay in between. The germline V gene has CDR1 KGHSH and CDR2 LQKENI. This CDR3 has 15 residues. The CDR3 region is CASSPAGPLASEQYF. The CDR3 coding sequence is TGTGCCAGCTCACCAGCTGGCCCTTTGGCTAGCGAGCAGTACTTC.

This clonotype was recorded a few times. This sequence joins TRBV24-1 and TRBJ2-5, with D uncertain. V dropped 9 bases and J dropped 0 bases, with 10 bases sitting between them. Per germline, CDR1 KGHDR and CDR2 SFDVKD. There are 13 residues in the CDR3. The CDR3 DNA reads as TGTGCCACCTGGGGAACTAACCAAGAGACCCAGTACTTC. Amino acids: CATWGTNQETQYF.

V is TRBV28 and J is TRBJ2-7; D gene ambiguous. The length of the CDR3 is 13 residues. Trimming took 7 bases from V and 2 from J, leaving 12 bases between them. Germline CDR1 is MDHEN and CDR2 is SYDVKM. The CDR3 region is CASIKAAPYEQYF. The CDR3 region has the DNA TGTGCCAGCATCAAGGCAGCACCCTACGAGCAGTACTTC.

The chain is built from TRBV7-2 and TRBJ2-3; TRBD2 agrees at 9 bases. V shed 2 bases, J shed 0 bases, and the junction held 9 bases outside the gene matches. Germline V lookup: CDR1 SGHTA, CDR2 FQGNSA. The CDR3 has 18 amino acids. CDR3 in amino acids: CASSLSGKRGASTDTQYF. CDR3 sequence (DNA): TGTGCCAGCAGCTTATCCGGAAAGCGGGGGGCTAGCACAGATACGCAGTATTTT.

Only one count was recorded for this clonotype. This chain uses TRBV5-5 with TRBJ1-5; 11 bases map to TRBD1. V shed 1 base, J shed 3 bases, and the junction held 3 bases outside the gene matches. The germline CDR1 and CDR2 sequences are SGHKS and YYEKEE (reference sequence). This CDR3 region has 16 residues. Here the CDR3 reads CASSLSGQGANQPQHF. The CDR3 DNA sequence: TGTGCCAGCAGCTTGTCCGGACAGGGGGCCAATCAGCCCCAGCATTTT.

V usage is TRBV9 and J usage is TRBJ2-1, with 11 bases identical to TRBD2. The CDR3 runs to 15 residues. Germline V gives CDR1 SGDLS, CDR2 YYNGEE. Trimming removed 4 bases from V and 7 bases from J; junction bases left unmatched: 7. The CDR3 here is CASSPLAGGGNEQFF. The CDR3 DNA reads TGTGCCAGCAGCCCCCTAGCGGGGGGTGGGAATGAGCAGTTCTTC.

This clonotype was seen a single time. The chain is built from TRBV2 and TRBJ2-3; 8 bases line up with TRBD2. The V gene's germline CDR1 is SNHLY and CDR2 FYNNEI. V shed 6 bases, J shed 3 bases, and the junction held 5 bases outside the gene matches. The CDR3 runs to 14 residues. In nucleotides, the CDR3 is TGTGCCAGCAGAGAGCGGGGGTGGACAGATACGCAGTATTTT. Protein: CASRERGWTDTQYF.

This clonotype was recorded a few times. The rearrangement links TRBV5-5 to TRBJ2-5; 9 bases are a match to TRBD2. Gene TRBJ2-1 matches the end of the DNA better, so the J call may be wrong. The CDR3 has 15 amino acids. Per the germline V gene, CDR1 is SGHKS and CDR2 is YYEKEE (reference sequence). CDR3 coding DNA: TGTGCCAGCAGCTCCCCGGCGGGAGGGGTCAATGAGCAGTTCTTC. It is translated as CASSSPAGGVNEQFF.